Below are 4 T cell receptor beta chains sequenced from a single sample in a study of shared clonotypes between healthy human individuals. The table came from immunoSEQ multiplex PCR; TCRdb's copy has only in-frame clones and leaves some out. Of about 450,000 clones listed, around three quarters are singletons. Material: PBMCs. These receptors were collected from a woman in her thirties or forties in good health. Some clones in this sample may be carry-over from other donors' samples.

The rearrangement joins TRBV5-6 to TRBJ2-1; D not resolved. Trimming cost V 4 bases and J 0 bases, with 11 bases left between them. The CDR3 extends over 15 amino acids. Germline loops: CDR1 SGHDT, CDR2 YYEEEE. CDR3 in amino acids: CASSTDRSSYNEQFF. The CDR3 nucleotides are TGTGCCAGCAGCACGGACCGCAGCTCCTACAATGAGCAGTTCTTC.

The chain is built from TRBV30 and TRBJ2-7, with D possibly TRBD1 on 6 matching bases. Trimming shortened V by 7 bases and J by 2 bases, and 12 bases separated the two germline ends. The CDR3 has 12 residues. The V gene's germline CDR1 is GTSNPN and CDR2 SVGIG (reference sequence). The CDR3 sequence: CASGHWTYEQYF. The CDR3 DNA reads TGTGCCTCGGGACATTGGACCTACGAGCAGTACTTC.

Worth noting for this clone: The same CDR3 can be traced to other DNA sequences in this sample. The CDR3 bases are TGTGCCTGGAGCGGTGGGGCCTACGAGCAGTACTTC. Amino acid sequence: CAWSGGAYEQYF. The chain joins TRBV30 to TRBJ2-7, with no clear D. The V and J ends lost 3 bases and 2 bases respectively, with 8 bases between them. Germline CDR1 reads GTSNPN; CDR2 reads SVGIG (reference sequence). CDR3 size: 12 residues. Full variable domain (outside the CDR3, taken from reference TRBV30 and TRBJ2-7): SQTIHQWPATLVQPVGSPLSLECTVEGTSNPNLYWYRQAAGRGLQLLFYSVGIGQISSEVPQNLSASRPQDRQFILSSKKLLLSDSGFYLCAWSGGAYEQYFGPGTRLTVT.

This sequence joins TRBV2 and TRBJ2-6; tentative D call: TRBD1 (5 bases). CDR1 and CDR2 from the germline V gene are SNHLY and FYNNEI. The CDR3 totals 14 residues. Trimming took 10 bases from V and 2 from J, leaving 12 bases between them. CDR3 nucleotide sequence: TGTGCCACAGGGTGGGCGGCTGGGGCCAACGTCCTGACTTTC. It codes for CATGWAAGANVLTF.